A single sample gave rise to the 13 T cell receptor beta chains below, sequenced in a study of blood T cell repertoires in COVID-19. The assay was immunoSEQ multiplex PCR, and TCRdb's table has in-frame clones only and misses some. The sample yields tens of thousands of clones, approximately 78% seen once. Sequencing was carried out using peripheral blood. These receptors all stem from a human donor in a cohort sampled during active COVID-19.

The chain has TRBV27 and TRBJ1-1, with no clear D. V lost 3 bases, J lost 2 bases, and 13 bases lay in between. From germline, CDR1 is MNHEY and CDR2 SMNVEV (reference sequence). The CDR3 is made up of 15 amino acids. DNA of the CDR3: TGTGCCAGCAGTTTGCGGCGGCAAGTAAACACTGAAGCTTTCTTT. Amino acid sequence: CASSLRRQVNTEAFF.

This clone was observed a handful of times. The chain couples TRBV25-1 to TRBJ1-1; the D gene is possibly TRBD1 (5 bases). From germline, CDR1 is MGHDK and CDR2 SYGVNS. Trimming shortened V by 7 bases and J by 4 bases, and 13 bases separated the two germline ends. This CDR3 contains 13 residues. CDR3 loop: CASTLGGSTEAFF. In DNA, the CDR3 is TGTGCCAGCACCTTGGGGGGGTCCACTGAAGCTTTCTTT.

V usage is TRBV12-3 or TRBV12-4 and J usage is TRBJ2-1, with a possible D match to TRBD1 (5 bases). The CDR3 has 13 amino acids. V lost 6 bases to trimming and J lost 2 bases, with 8 bases between them. CDR3 in DNA: TGTGCCAGCAGACCGGACACCTACAATGAGCAGTTCTTC. It translates to CASRPDTYNEQFF.

The chain is built from TRBV15 and TRBJ1-2, with a weak D call TRBD1 (6 bases). CDR3 length: 14 amino acids. CDR1 and CDR2 from the germline V gene are LNHNV and YYDKDF (reference sequence). V lost 0 bases, J lost 6 bases, and 11 bases lay in between. The CDR3 loop reads CATSRDQGLNGYTF. CDR3 DNA sequence: TGTGCCACCAGCAGAGATCAGGGGTTGAATGGCTACACCTTC. Combining the CDR3 with reference TRBV15 and TRBJ1-2 gives the whole variable domain DAMVIQNPRYQVTQFGKPVTLSCSQTLNHNVMYWYQQKSSQAPKLLFHYYDKDFNNEADTPDNFQSRRPNTSFCFLDIRSPGLGDTAMYLCATSRDQGLNGYTFGSGTRLTVV.

This clone appeared once. The genes are TRBV5-1 and TRBJ1-1, with a tentative D call TRBD1 (5 bases). Trimming pared 0 bases from V and 6 bases from J, leaving 12 bases between. This CDR3 spans 14 amino acids. Germline CDR1 SGHRS, CDR2 YFSETQ. The DNA for the CDR3 is TGCGCCAGCAGCTTGGCCGCAGGGAGGGCTGAAGCTTTCTTT. As protein: CASSLAAGRAEAFF.

Remarks on this clone: The sample has other DNA sequences that encode this CDR3 too. This sequence joins TRBV5-1 and TRBJ1-3; perhaps TRBD1 as D (5 bases). The CDR3 has 15 amino acids. Trimming took off 3 bases at V and 2 bases at J, with 12 bases between the two ends. The V gene's germline CDR1 is SGHRS and CDR2 YFSETQ. CDR3 loop: CASSSQGGAGNTIYF. The CDR3 bases are TGCGCCAGCAGCTCTCAGGGAGGCGCTGGAAACACCATATATTTT.

This clone was observed a single time. The V gene is TRBV9, the J gene TRBJ2-7, with D perhaps TRBD1 (6 bases). Trimming left V 0 bases short and J 3 bases short, with 13 bases between. CDR3 length: 15 residues. Germline CDR1 SGDLS, CDR2 YYNGEE. The CDR3 spells CASSVAPTGIYEQYF. For the CDR3, the DNA is TGTGCCAGCAGCGTAGCCCCAACAGGGATCTACGAGCAGTACTTC.

This rearrangement joins TRBV9 to TRBJ2-1; TRBD2 might be the D (5 bases). The CDR3 extends over 15 amino acids. Germline V gene sequence: CDR1 SGDLS, CDR2 YYNGEE. V lost 4 bases and J 2 bases, leaving 13 bases between the germline ends. The CDR3 DNA is TGTGCCAGCAGCATCGAACCCGGGGCCTACAATGAGCAGTTCTTC. It is translated as CASSIEPGAYNEQFF.

The CDR3, as DNA: TGTGCCAGCACCACAGGGTTCTATGGCTACACCTTC. This encodes CASTTGFYGYTF. The chain joins TRBV12-3 or TRBV12-4 to TRBJ1-2, with a weak D call TRBD1 (6 bases). The CDR3 totals 12 residues. V lost 7 bases to trimming and J lost 4 bases, with 10 bases between them.

The chain combines TRBV19 with TRBJ1-1; 8 bases are a match to TRBD1. The CDR3 has 14 residues. Germline V lookup: CDR1 LNHDA, CDR2 SQIVND (reference sequence). J was trimmed by 1 base and V by 4 bases; bases with no gene match: 2. The CDR3 region has the DNA TGTGCCAGTAGTAGGGACAGGAGGAACACTGAAGCTTTCTTT. It yields the protein CASSRDRRNTEAFF.

V usage is TRBV24-1 and J usage is TRBJ2-5, with 7 positions matching TRBD1. The CDR3 contains 14 residues. Per germline, CDR1 KGHDR and CDR2 SFDVKD. J gave up 1 base and V 4 bases, and 2 bases lay outside the gene matches. CDR3 coding DNA: TGTGCCACCAGTGACTGGGACAGCCAAGAGACCCAGTACTTC. The encoded protein is CATSDWDSQETQYF.

The J gene is TRBJ1-5, the V gene TRBV7-6; D is uncertain. Germline V gene lookup returns CDR1 SGHVS and CDR2 FNYEAQ. CDR3 length: 15 amino acids. V was trimmed by 5 bases and J by 6 bases, leaving 17 bases between them. CDR3 sequence: CASSRTAGWGQPQHF. The CDR3 nucleotides are TGTGCCAGCAGCCGGACCGCGGGGTGGGGTCAGCCCCAGCATTTT.

The CDR3 region has the DNA TGTGCCAGTAGTACCCACAGGGGAGAGTCCGGGGAGCTGTTTTTT. Amino acids: CASSTHRGESGELFF. This rearrangement joins TRBV19 to TRBJ2-2; 7 bases map to TRBD1. The CDR3 totals 15 residues. The V and J ends lost 4 bases and 6 bases, in that order; junction bases with no gene match: 8. The V gene's germline CDR1 is LNHDA and CDR2 SQIVND (reference sequence). The complete variable domain, with remaining parts taken from reference TRBV19 and TRBJ2-2, reads DGGITQSPKYLFRKEGQNVTLSCEQNLNHDAMYWYRQDPGQGLRLIYYSQIVNDFQKGDIAEGYSVSREKKESFPLTVTSAQKNPTAFYLCASSTHRGESGELFFGEGSRLTVL.